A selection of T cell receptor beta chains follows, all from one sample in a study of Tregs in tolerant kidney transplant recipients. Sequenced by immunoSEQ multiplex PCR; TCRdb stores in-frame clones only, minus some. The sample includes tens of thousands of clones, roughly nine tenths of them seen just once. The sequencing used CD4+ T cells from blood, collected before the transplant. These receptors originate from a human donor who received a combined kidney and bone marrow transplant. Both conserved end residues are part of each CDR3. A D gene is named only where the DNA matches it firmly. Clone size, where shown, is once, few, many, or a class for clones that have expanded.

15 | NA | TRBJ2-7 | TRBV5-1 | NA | CASSLGASEGYEQYF | TGCGCCAGCAGCTTGGGCGCGTCGGAGGGCTACGAGCAGTACTTC
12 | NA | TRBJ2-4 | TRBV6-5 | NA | CASRDSSNIQYF | TGTGCCAGCAGGGACAGTTCCAACATTCAGTACTTC
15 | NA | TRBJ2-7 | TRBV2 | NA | CASSVSGQEGYEQYF | TGTGCCAGCAGTGTCTCAGGGCAAGAAGGCTACGAGCAGTACTTC
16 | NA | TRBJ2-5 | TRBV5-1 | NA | CASTPSGEEVMETQYF | TGCGCCAGCACCCCGTCGGGAGAGGAGGTTATGGAGACCCAGTACTTC
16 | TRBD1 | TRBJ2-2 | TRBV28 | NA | CASSLPRGRGHRELFF | TGTGCCAGCAGTTTACCTAGGGGAAGGGGGCACCGGGAGCTGTTTTTT
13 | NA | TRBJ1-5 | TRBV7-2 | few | CASSPWASGPQHF | TGTGCCAGCAGCCCATGGGCATCAGGGCCCCAGCATTTT
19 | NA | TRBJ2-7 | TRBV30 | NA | CAWSRGRQGYVGGSYEQYF | TGTGCCTGGAGTAGGGGACGACAGGGCTACGTGGGGGGTTCCTACGAGCAGTACTTC
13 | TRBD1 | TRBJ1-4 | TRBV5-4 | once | CASSSTGQEKLFF | TGTGCCAGCAGCTCGACAGGGCAGGAAAAACTGTTTTTT
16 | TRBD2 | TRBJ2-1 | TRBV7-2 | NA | CASSLGPSGPYNEQFF | TGTGCCAGCAGCTTGGGCCCTAGCGGGCCCTACAATGAGCAGTTCTTC
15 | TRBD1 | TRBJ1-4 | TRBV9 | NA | CASSVGTGAAEKLFF | TGTGCCAGCAGCGTAGGGACAGGGGCTGCTGAAAAACTGTTTTTT
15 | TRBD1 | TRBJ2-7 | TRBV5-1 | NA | CASSLDRGHTYEQYF | TGCGCCAGCAGCTTAGACAGGGGGCATACCTACGAGCAGTACTTC
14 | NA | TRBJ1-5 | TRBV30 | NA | CAWSVRGYNQPQHF | TGTGCCTGGAGTGTACGGGGTTACAATCAGCCCCAGCATTTT
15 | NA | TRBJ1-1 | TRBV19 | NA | CASSSSRLANTEAFF | TGTGCCAGTAGTTCCTCCAGGTTGGCGAACACTGAAGCTTTCTTT
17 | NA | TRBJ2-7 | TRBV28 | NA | CASSLSPGSSDSYEQYF | TGTGCCAGCAGTTTATCACCCGGGTCCTCCGACTCCTACGAGCAGTACTTC
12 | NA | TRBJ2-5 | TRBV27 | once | CATPGGQETQYF | TGTGCCACCCCAGGAGGGCAAGAGACCCAGTACTTC
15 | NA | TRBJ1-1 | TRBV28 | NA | CASSLSGQRNTEAFF | TGTGCCAGCAGTTTAAGTGGACAGAGGAACACTGAAGCTTTCTTT
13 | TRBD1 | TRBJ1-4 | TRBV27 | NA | CASRRQGVEKLFF | TGTGCCAGCAGGAGACAGGGAGTTGAAAAACTGTTTTTT
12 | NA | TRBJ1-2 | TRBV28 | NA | CASSSQGYGYTF | TGTGCCAGCAGTTCTCAGGGTTATGGCTACACCTTC
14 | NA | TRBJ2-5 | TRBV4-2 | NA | CASSQSSTAQGQYF | TGTGCCAGCAGCCAAAGTAGTACAGCACAGGGCCAGTACTTC
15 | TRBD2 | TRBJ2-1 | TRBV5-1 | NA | CASSSTPGRGNEQFF | TGCGCCAGCAGCTCCACCCCCGGGAGGGGCAATGAGCAGTTCTTC
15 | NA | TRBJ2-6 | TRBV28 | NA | CASSSRSGGANVLTF | TGTGCCAGCAGTTCCCGGAGTGGTGGGGCCAACGTCCTGACTTTC
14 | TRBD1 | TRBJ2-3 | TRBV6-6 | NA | CASSWDRGTDTQYF | TGTGCCAGCAGTTGGGACAGGGGCACAGATACGCAGTATTTT
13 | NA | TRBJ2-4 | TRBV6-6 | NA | CASRADRINIQYF | TGTGCCAGCAGGGCCGACAGGATAAACATTCAGTACTTC
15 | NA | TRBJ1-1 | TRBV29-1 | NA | CSVEGLRGVNTEAFF | TGCAGCGTTGAAGGCCTCCGGGGGGTGAACACTGAAGCTTTCTTT
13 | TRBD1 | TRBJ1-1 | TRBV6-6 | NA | CASSYYGQGEAFF | TGTGCCAGCAGTTACTACGGACAGGGAGAAGCTTTCTTT
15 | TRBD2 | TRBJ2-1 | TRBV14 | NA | CASSRGLAAYNEQFF | TGTGCCAGCAGCCGCGGACTAGCCGCCTACAATGAGCAGTTCTTC
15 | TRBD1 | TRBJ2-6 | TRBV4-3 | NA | CASSPGQAGANVLTF | TGCGCCAGCAGCCCCGGACAGGCTGGGGCCAACGTCCTGACTTTC
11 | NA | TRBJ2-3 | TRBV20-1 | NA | CSAPFPDTQYF | TGCAGTGCCCCCTTCCCAGATACGCAGTATTTT
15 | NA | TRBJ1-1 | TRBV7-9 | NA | CASSLEGGLDTEAFF | TGTGCCAGCAGCTTAGAAGGCGGGTTAGACACTGAAGCTTTCTTT
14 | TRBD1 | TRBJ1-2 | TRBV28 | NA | CASSLPGGPGGYTF | TGTGCCAGCAGTTTACCAGGGGGACCTGGGGGCTACACCTTC
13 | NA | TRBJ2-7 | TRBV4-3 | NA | CASSQDRAYEQYF | TGCGCCAGCAGCCAAGACAGGGCCTACGAGCAGTACTTC
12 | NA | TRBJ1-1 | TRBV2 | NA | CARRTFNAEAFF | TGTGCCAGAAGGACATTTAATGCTGAAGCTTTCTTT
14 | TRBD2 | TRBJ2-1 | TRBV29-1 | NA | CSVGASGGYNEQFF | TGCAGCGTTGGGGCTAGCGGGGGCTACAATGAGCAGTTCTTC
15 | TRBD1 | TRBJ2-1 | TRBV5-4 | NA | CASSLPGQGSNEQFF | TGTGCCAGCAGCTTACCGGGACAGGGGAGCAATGAGCAGTTCTTC
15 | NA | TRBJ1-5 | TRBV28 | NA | CASSFAGDSNQPQHF | TGTGCCAGCAGTTTTGCAGGGGATAGCAATCAGCCCCAGCATTTT
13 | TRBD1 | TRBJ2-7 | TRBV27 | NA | CASSLNWDSLIYF | TGTGCCAGCAGTTTGAATTGGGACAGCCTTATCTACTTC
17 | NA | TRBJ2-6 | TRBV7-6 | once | CASSLGQGSSGANVLTF | TGTGCCAGCAGCTTAGGGCAGGGAAGCTCTGGGGCCAACGTCCTGACTTTC
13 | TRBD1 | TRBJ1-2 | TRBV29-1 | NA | CSVEDRFTLGYTF | TGCAGCGTCGAGGACAGGTTTACCCTTGGCTACACCTTC
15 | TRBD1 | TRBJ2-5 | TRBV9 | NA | CASSVGGQIQETQYF | TGTGCCAGCAGCGTAGGGGGACAGATCCAAGAGACCCAGTACTTC
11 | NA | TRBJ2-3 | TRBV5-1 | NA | CASSLGGTQYF | TGCGCCAGCAGCTTAGGGGGTACGCAGTATTTT
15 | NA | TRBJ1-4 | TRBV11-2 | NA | CASRSFGGTNEKLFF | TGTGCCAGCAGATCTTTCGGGGGAACTAATGAAAAACTGTTTTTT
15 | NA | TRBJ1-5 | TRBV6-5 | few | CASSYGGESNQPQHF | TGTGCCAGCAGTTACGGCGGGGAGAGCAATCAGCCCCAGCATTTT
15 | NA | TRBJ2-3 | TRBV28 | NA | CASSWTEGGTDTQYF | TGTGCCAGCAGTTGGACAGAAGGGGGCACAGATACGCAGTATTTT
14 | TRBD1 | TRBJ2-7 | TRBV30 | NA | CAWEAGTGAYEQYF | TGTGCCTGGGAGGCCGGGACAGGGGCGTACGAGCAGTACTTC
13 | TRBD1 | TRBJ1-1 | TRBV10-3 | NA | CAINPTGDTEAFF | TGTGCCATCAACCCGACAGGGGACACTGAAGCTTTCTTT
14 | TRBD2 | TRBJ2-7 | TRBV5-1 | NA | CASSLSGGGVEQYF | TGCGCCAGCAGCTTATCCGGGGGAGGGGTTGAGCAGTACTTC
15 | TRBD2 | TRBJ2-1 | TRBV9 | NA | CASSGTSGHYNEQFF | TGTGCCAGCAGCGGGACTAGCGGGCACTACAATGAGCAGTTCTTC
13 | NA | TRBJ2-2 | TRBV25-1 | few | CASTVGGTGELFF | TGTGCCAGCACCGTAGGGGGAACCGGGGAGCTGTTTTTT
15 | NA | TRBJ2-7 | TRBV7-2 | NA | CASSLALGQGYEQYF | TGTGCCAGCAGCTTAGCGCTGGGTCAGGGTTACGAGCAGTACTTC
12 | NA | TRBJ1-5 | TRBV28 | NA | CASSLLLGHAYF | TGTGCCAGCAGTTTACTCCTCGGACACGCGTATTTT